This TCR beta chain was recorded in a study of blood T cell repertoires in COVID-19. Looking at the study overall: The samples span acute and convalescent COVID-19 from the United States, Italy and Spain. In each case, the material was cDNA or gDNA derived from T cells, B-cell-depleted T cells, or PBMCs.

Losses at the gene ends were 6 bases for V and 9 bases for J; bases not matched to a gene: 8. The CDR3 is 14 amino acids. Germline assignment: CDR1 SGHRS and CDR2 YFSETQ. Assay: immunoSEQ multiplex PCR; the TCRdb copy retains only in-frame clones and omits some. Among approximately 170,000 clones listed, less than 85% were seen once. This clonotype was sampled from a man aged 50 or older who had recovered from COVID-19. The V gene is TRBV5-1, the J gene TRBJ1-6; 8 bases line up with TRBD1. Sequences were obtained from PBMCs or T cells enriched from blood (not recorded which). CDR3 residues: CASNAGQAFSPLHF. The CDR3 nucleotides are TGCGCCAGCAACGCGGGACAGGCTTTTTCACCCCTCCACTTT.